This T cell receptor beta chain stems from a study of PD-L1 blockade in urothelial cancer. Time point of the sample: pretreatment peripheral blood. Sequencing used immunoSEQ multiplex PCR; TCRdb keeps in-frame clones, though not all of them. The table records about 76,000 clones, approximately 87% of them present only once. J was trimmed by 10 bases and V by 4 bases; bases with no gene match: 15. Per the germline V gene, CDR1 is SGHVS and CDR2 is FQNEAQ. CDR3 length equals 17 residues. The receptor was derived from a man between 65 and 85 years old with urothelial cancer. Specimen: PBMCs, collected around atezolizumab (anti-PD-L1) treatment. V usage is TRBV7-8 and J usage is TRBJ2-1; 11 positions agree with TRBD2. The chain's CDR3 is CASSWGPSGRRLVEQFF. The DNA for the CDR3 is TGTGCCAGCAGCTGGGGGCCTAGCGGGAGGCGACTTGTCGAGCAGTTCTTC.